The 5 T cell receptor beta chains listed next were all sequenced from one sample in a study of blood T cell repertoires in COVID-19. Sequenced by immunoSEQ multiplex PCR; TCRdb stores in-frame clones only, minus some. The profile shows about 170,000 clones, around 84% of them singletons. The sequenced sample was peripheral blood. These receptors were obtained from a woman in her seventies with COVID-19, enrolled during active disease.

The CDR3 here is CASSATGNTEAFF. In nucleotides, the CDR3 is TGTGCCAGCAGCGCGACAGGGAACACTGAAGCTTTCTTT. The chain carries TRBV9 and TRBJ1-1; TRBD1 is a possible D gene (6 bases). The CDR3 totals 13 residues. With 3 bases removed from V and 1 base from J, the gap between germline ends came to 7 bases. CDR1 and CDR2 (germline): SGDLS, YYNGEE.

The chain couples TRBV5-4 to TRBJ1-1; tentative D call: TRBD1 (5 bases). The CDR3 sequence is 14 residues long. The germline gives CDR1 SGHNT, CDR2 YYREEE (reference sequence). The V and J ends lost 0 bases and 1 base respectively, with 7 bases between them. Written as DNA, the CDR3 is TGTGCCAGCAGCTTGGCCGGGGGGAACACTGAAGCTTTCTTT. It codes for CASSLAGGNTEAFF.

Here the CDR3 DNA reads TGTGCCAGCAGCCGGAGGAACACTGAAGCTTTCTTT. This codes for CASSRRNTEAFF. J is TRBJ1-1 and V is TRBV3-1 (or the pseudogene TRBV3-2); D gene ambiguous. Trimming stripped 4 bases from V and 1 base from J, with 4 bases between. CDR3 length: 12 residues. Germline lookup yields CDR1 LGHDT and CDR2 YNNKEL (reference sequence).

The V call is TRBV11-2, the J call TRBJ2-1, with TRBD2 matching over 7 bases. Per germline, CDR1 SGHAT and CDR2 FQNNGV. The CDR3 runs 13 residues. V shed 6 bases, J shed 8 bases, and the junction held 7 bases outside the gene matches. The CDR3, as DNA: TGTGCCAGCAGTCGGACTAGTAGGTATGAGCAGTTCTTC. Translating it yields CASSRTSRYEQFF.

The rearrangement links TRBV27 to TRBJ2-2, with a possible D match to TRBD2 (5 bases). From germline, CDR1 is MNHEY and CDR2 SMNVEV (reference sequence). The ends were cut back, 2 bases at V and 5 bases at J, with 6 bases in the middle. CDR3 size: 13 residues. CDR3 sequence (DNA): TGTGCCAGCAGTTTACGGGGTACCGGGGAGCTGTTTTTT. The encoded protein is CASSLRGTGELFF.